The text below deals with one TCR beta chain. The antigen is undetermined. This specimen comes from a study of shared clonotypes between healthy human individuals. Overall study context: Donors, aged 18 to 49, were two women and a few men.

Scientists sequenced DNA from unsorted PBMC on ten immunoSEQ deep assay plates. Measured with immunoSEQ multiplex PCR; TCRdb has only the in-frame clones, and not every one. In the table there are about 99,000 clones, roughly 45% of which are singletons. Germline V gene sequence: CDR1 MNHNY, CDR2 SVGAGI (reference sequence). This CDR3 contains 14 residues. Trimming left V 5 bases short and J 7 bases short, with 14 bases between. Study observations and caveats: Depth of sequencing was expected to influence donor clonotype sharing.

What was sequenced was PBMCs. The receptor was derived from a woman aged 40-49 years in good health. Some clones in this sample may be carry-over from other donors' samples. The rearrangement joins TRBV6-6 to TRBJ2-2; D gene uncertain. DNA of the CDR3: TGTGCCAGCAGTCAGCGTGTGGTCGGCGGGGAGCTGTTTTTT. Its translation: CASSQRVVGGELFF.